A single sample gave rise to the 24 T cell receptor beta chains below, sequenced in a study of TIL therapy for anti-PD-1-resistant metastatic lung cancer. This was the immunoSEQ v3 assay. Method: immunoSEQ multiplex PCR; TCRdb's copy keeps in-frame clones and lacks some. The profile shows about 50,000 clones, 65% to 90% of them singletons. Time point in this sample: pre-treatment sample, taken before nivolumab and TIL therapy. The sample here was blood, taken at baseline. The source is a person between 25 and 79 years old with non-small cell lung cancer.

The chain links TRBV4-3 to TRBJ1-1; 8 positions match TRBD1. Trimming cost V 0 bases and J 4 bases; bases outside gene matches: 4. Per germline, CDR1 LGHNA and CDR2 YSLEER. CDR3 length: 15 amino acids. CDR3 in amino acids: CASSQDTGTGTEAFF. In nucleotides, the CDR3 is TGCGCCAGCAGCCAAGACACGGGGACAGGCACTGAAGCTTTCTTT.

The chain is built from TRBV16 and TRBJ1-2; D gene uncertain. The CDR3 is 14 residues long. CDR1 is KGHSY, CDR2 FQNENV, per germline. The V gene lost 2 bases and the J gene lost 4 bases, with 11 bases spanning the gap. CDR3 sequence: CASSQGRPIYGYTF. The CDR3 bases are TGTGCCAGCAGCCAAGGACGGCCTATCTATGGCTACACCTTC.

In its sample, this clone was seen a few times. The CDR3 loop reads CASSPAINRVSGEKLFF. CDR3 in DNA: TGTGCCAGCAGCCCAGCCATAAACCGGGTTTCCGGTGAAAAACTGTTTTTT. This sequence joins TRBV4-2 and TRBJ1-4; D not resolved. Germline-derived CDR1 and CDR2 are LGHNA and YNFKEQ. Trimming removed 4 bases from V and 7 bases from J, with 22 bases in between. The CDR3 covers 17 residues.

This clone appeared a single time. This chain links TRBV30 with TRBJ2-7; no firm D call. This CDR3 contains 11 residues. CDR1 and CDR2 (germline): GTSNPN, SVGIG (reference sequence). V dropped 1 base and J dropped 12 bases, with 13 bases sitting between them. CDR3 region: CAWSDKATLYF. CDR3 coding DNA: TGTGCCTGGAGTGACAAGGCGACACTGTACTTC.

The chain links TRBV27 to TRBJ2-3; D tentatively fits TRBD1 or TRBD2 (5 bases each). There are 14 residues in the CDR3. Germline CDR1 MNHEY, CDR2 SMNVEV (reference sequence). V dropped 6 bases and J dropped 5 bases, with 15 bases sitting between them. The CDR3 loop reads CASRGTYLGDTQYF. The CDR3 nucleotides read TGTGCCAGCAGGGGGACCTACCTGGGAGATACGCAGTATTTT.

There are a few counts of this clone. This chain uses TRBV7-9 with TRBJ2-2; D ambiguous. With 3 bases removed from V and 3 bases from J, the gap between germline ends came to 17 bases. The CDR3 totals 17 residues. Germline CDR1 reads SEHNR; CDR2 reads FQNEAQ (reference sequence). The CDR3 DNA follows: TGTGCCAGCAGCTTTCAAGGTCTCGGCAGCTACACCGGGGAGCTGTTTTTT. It codes for CASSFQGLGSYTGELFF.

V usage is TRBV12-3 or TRBV12-4 and J usage is TRBJ1-2, with a tentative D call TRBD1 (5 bases). This CDR3 has 11 residues. V gave up 5 bases and J gave up 4 bases, with 5 bases separating them. The CDR3 DNA reads as TGTGCCAGCAGTCAGGGCTATGGCTACACCTTC. It specifies CASSQGYGYTF.

This sequence joins TRBV15 and TRBJ2-5; a possible D gene is TRBD1 (5 bases). The CDR3 extends over 16 amino acids. In germline, CDR1 is LNHNV, CDR2 YYDKDF (reference sequence). Trimming removed 0 bases at V and 1 base at J, with 12 bases between. The CDR3 spells CATSRDQGPPQETQYF. As DNA, the CDR3 is TGTGCCACCAGCAGAGATCAGGGTCCGCCCCAAGAGACCCAGTACTTC.

The chain joins TRBV30 to TRBJ1-6; D uncertain. With 0 bases removed from V and 4 bases from J, the gap between germline ends came to 1 base. CDR3 size: 12 residues. Germline loops: CDR1 GTSNPN, CDR2 SVGIG (reference sequence). CDR3 in DNA: TGTGCCTGGAGTGTATATAATTCACCCCTCCACTTT. Protein: CAWSVYNSPLHF.

The V call is TRBV7-6, the J call TRBJ2-7; D gene unclear. The CDR3 is made up of 13 amino acids. The V end lost 0 bases, the J end lost 6 bases, and 9 bases lay between the germline ends. Germline CDR1 is SGHVS and CDR2 is FNYEAQ. CDR3 in amino acids: CASSLAPSAEQYF. The CDR3 DNA reads TGTGCCAGCAGCTTAGCCCCTAGTGCCGAGCAGTACTTC.

This clone was observed once. The chain recombines TRBV6-5 with TRBJ2-7, with unresolved D. Germline-derived CDR1 and CDR2 are MNHEY and SVGAGI. This CDR3 has 12 amino acids. The V end was cut by 5 bases, the J end by 3 bases, with 8 bases between. The CDR3 DNA reads TGTGCCAGCAGTCAGAACAGCTACGAGCAGTACTTC. It codes for CASSQNSYEQYF.

V gene TRBV15 combines with J gene TRBJ2-7; TRBD2 matches 8 bases. Germline trimming cut 2 bases from V and 1 base from J; bases unmatched to any gene: 7. Germline CDR1 is LNHNV and CDR2 is YYDKDF (reference sequence). CDR3 length: 16 residues. This CDR3 reads CATSRPGLGTSYEQYF. DNA of the CDR3: TGTGCCACCAGCAGACCGGGACTAGGCACATCCTACGAGCAGTACTTC.

V is TRBV28 and J is TRBJ2-3, with TRBD2 matching over 10 bases. V dropped 7 bases and J dropped 5; count of bases not matched to a gene: 6. The CDR3 sequence is 14 residues long. Germline V gene data show CDR1 as MDHEN and CDR2 as SYDVKM. In DNA form, the CDR3 reads TGTGCCAGCACCCTAGCGGGAGCTCTAGATACGCAGTATTTT. It yields the protein CASTLAGALDTQYF.

This clone was seen a few times. CDR3 sequence: CASTEDRGNQPQHF. In DNA, the CDR3 is TGTGCCAGTACGGAGGACAGGGGCAATCAGCCCCAGCATTTT. The rearrangement uses TRBV19 and TRBJ1-5, with 8 positions matching TRBD1. Germline CDR1 is LNHDA and CDR2 is SQIVND (reference sequence). CDR3 length: 14 residues. The V gene end was trimmed by 7 bases and the J gene end by 2 bases; junction bases not matched to a gene: 4.

The V gene is TRBV6-5, the J gene TRBJ2-5; weak D call: TRBD1 (6 bases). The CDR3 is made up of 12 amino acids. Germline V lookup: CDR1 MNHEY, CDR2 SVGAGI. V was trimmed by 6 bases and J by 2 bases, leaving 7 bases between them. The chain's CDR3 is CASSTGQETQYF. The CDR3 region has the DNA TGTGCCAGCAGCACAGGGCAAGAGACCCAGTACTTC.

This clone has only one observation. This rearrangement joins TRBV27 to TRBJ2-3, with 9 nucleotides matching TRBD2. The length of the CDR3 is 18 residues. The V gene end was trimmed by 8 bases and the J gene end by 2 bases; junction bases not matched to a gene: 17. The germline V gene encodes CDR1 MNHEY and CDR2 SMNVEV (reference sequence). The CDR3 DNA reads TGTGCCAGCCGGAGCCCCAGTCTAGCGGGGCCCTACACAGATACGCAGTATTTT. Amino acids: CASRSPSLAGPYTDTQYF.

The chain has TRBV7-2 and TRBJ1-5; D remains ambiguous. Per the germline V gene, CDR1 is SGHTA and CDR2 is FQGNSA. The CDR3 runs to 16 residues. V lost 3 bases and J 0 bases, leaving 12 bases between the germline ends. CDR3 sequence: CASSFGTAGSNQPQHF. CDR3 DNA: TGTGCCAGCAGCTTTGGTACGGCGGGTAGCAATCAGCCCCAGCATTTT. The variable domain in full, with the rest retrieved from reference TRBV7-2 and TRBJ1-5, is GAGVSQSPSNKVTEKGKDVELRCDPISGHTALYWYRQSLGQGLEFLIYFQGNSAPDKSGLPSDRFSAERTGGSVSTLTIQRTQQEDSAVYLCASSFGTAGSNQPQHFGDGTRLSIL.

The chain uses TRBV11-2 and TRBJ2-7; 7 bases are a match to TRBD2. V lost 1 base to trimming and J lost 9 bases; unmatched junction nucleotides: 9. The germline V gene has CDR1 SGHAT and CDR2 FQNNGV. This CDR3 is built from 14 residues. CDR3 loop: CASSLVRGKRAQYF. In nucleotides, the CDR3 is TGTGCCAGCAGCTTAGTGCGGGGGAAAAGGGCGCAGTACTTC.

V usage is TRBV19 and J usage is TRBJ2-7; D is unresolved. This CDR3 region has 13 residues. Between the trimmed V and J ends, which lost 6 bases and 5 bases, there was a span of 14 bases. CDR1 and CDR2 (germline): LNHDA, SQIVND (reference sequence). As DNA, the CDR3 is TGTGCCAGTAGCGGCAGCCTCGCCCACGAGCAGTACTTC. Its protein product is CASSGSLAHEQYF.

The V call is TRBV7-2, the J call TRBJ1-4; D uncertain. The CDR3 consists of 18 residues. The V end was cut by 2 bases, the J end by 0 bases, with 16 bases between. Germline lookup yields CDR1 SGHTA and CDR2 FQGNSA. CDR3 DNA sequence: TGTGCCAGCAGCTTACCCAGGACCGCTCCCCCAACTAATGAAAAACTGTTTTTT. Translation: CASSLPRTAPPTNEKLFF.

The chain joins TRBV11-2 to TRBJ2-1; D is perhaps TRBD2 (5 bases). CDR1 and CDR2 from the germline V gene are SGHAT and FQNNGV. Trimming left V 5 bases short and J 4 bases short, with 9 bases between. The CDR3 spans 13 residues. The CDR3 spells CASSPPGYNEQFF. CDR3 nucleotide sequence: TGTGCCAGCAGCCCGCCGGGATACAATGAGCAGTTCTTC.

The V and J genes are TRBV6-5 and TRBJ2-7; possible D gene TRBD2, 5 bases. Trimming cost V 6 bases and J 4 bases, with 10 bases left between them. The CDR3 totals 12 residues. Per the germline V gene, CDR1 is MNHEY and CDR2 is SVGAGI. The CDR3 coding sequence is TGTGCCAGCAGCTCCGGGAAGTACGAGCAGTACTTC. It translates to CASSSGKYEQYF.

The chain carries TRBV30 and TRBJ2-7; D perhaps matches TRBD2 (5 bases). Germline V lookup: CDR1 GTSNPN, CDR2 SVGIG (reference sequence). The CDR3 runs 14 residues. Trimming took 0 bases from V and 2 from J, leaving 11 bases between them. The CDR3 is CAWSVSEGPYEQYF. DNA for the CDR3: TGTGCCTGGAGTGTCTCCGAGGGCCCCTACGAGCAGTACTTC.

The V and J genes are TRBV5-6 and TRBJ2-3, with D perhaps matching TRBD1 (7 bases). Trimming stripped 2 bases from V and 5 bases from J, with 9 bases between. Germline CDR1 and CDR2: SGHDT and YYEEEE. This CDR3 region has 13 residues. The CDR3 DNA reads as TGTGCCAGCAGCTTCCAGGGGGGAGATACGCAGTATTTT. Encoded protein: CASSFQGGDTQYF.